A selection of T cell receptor beta chains follows, all from one sample in a study of T cell repertoires in cytomegalovirus infection. TCRdb analysed the reads with MiXCR anew, one entry per CDR3 protein. The table lists around 710,000 distinct CDR3 sequences, almost 30% of them singletons. Their antigen targets remain unknown. This specimen was cultured CD8+ T cells from PBMCs, taken from culture after CMV antigen stimulation. These receptors were obtained from a human donor in good health (CMV status not recorded). Some clones in this sample may be carry-over from other donors' samples. The CDR3 runs from the conserved cysteine through the conserved F or W. A D gene is named only where the DNA matches it firmly. For some rows the clone size is stated as once, few or many, or as a class when expanded; others skip it.

>.|TRBV19|16|TRBJ2-1|.
CASSIDSGGANNEQFF
TGTGCCAGTAGTATAGATTCAGGCGGGGCCAACAATGAGCAGTTCTTC
>few|TRBV6-1|13|TRBJ1-1|TRBD1
CATPGQGQTEAFF
TGTGCCACCCCCGGACAGGGGCAGACTGAAGCTTTCTTT
>.|TRBV6-2/TRBV6-3|15|TRBJ2-1|.
CASSYSEGVDHEQFF
TGTGCCAGCAGTTACTCGGAGGGAGTGGACCATGAGCAGTTCTTC
>.|TRBV7-3|9|TRBJ1-2|.
CASSLVEDF
TGTGCCAGCAGCTTAGTCGAGGACTTC
>many|TRBV28|14|TRBJ1-1|TRBD1
CASSLRQGSTEAFF
TGTGCCAGCAGTTTACGACAGGGTTCCACTGAAGCTTTCTTT
>few|TRBV18|15|TRBJ2-1|.
CASSGVLSPYNEQFF
TGTGCCAGCTCAGGGGTCCTGAGCCCCTACAATGAGCAGTTCTTC
>.|TRBV7-9|15|TRBJ2-1|.
CASTYDRNTYNEQFF
TGTGCCAGCACATACGACAGGAATACCTACAATGAGCAGTTCTTC
>.|TRBV19|15|TRBJ2-1|.
CASSIQQGLYNEQFF
TGTGCCAGTAGTATACAACAGGGACTCTACAATGAGCAGTTCTTC
>many|TRBV27|16|TRBJ1-6|TRBD1
CASSLSTGGAGSPLHF
TGTGCCAGCAGTTTAAGTACAGGGGGCGCGGGTTCACCCCTCCACTTT
>few|TRBV11-2|14|TRBJ1-1|.
CASSPPRSNTEAFF
TGTGCCAGCAGCCCCCCCAGGAGTAACACTGAAGCTTTCTTT